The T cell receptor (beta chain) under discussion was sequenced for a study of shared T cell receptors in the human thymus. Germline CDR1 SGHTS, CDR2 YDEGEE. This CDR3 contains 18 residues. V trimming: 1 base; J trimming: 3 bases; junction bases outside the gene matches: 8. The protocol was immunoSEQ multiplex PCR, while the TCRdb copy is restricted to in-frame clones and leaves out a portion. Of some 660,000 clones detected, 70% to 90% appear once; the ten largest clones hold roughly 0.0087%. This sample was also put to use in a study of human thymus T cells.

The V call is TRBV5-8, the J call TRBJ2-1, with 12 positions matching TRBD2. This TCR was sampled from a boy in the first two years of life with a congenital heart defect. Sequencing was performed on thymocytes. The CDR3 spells CASSLPSGLAGIYNEQFF. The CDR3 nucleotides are TGTGCCAGCAGCTTGCCCTCCGGACTAGCGGGGATCTACAATGAGCAGTTCTTC.